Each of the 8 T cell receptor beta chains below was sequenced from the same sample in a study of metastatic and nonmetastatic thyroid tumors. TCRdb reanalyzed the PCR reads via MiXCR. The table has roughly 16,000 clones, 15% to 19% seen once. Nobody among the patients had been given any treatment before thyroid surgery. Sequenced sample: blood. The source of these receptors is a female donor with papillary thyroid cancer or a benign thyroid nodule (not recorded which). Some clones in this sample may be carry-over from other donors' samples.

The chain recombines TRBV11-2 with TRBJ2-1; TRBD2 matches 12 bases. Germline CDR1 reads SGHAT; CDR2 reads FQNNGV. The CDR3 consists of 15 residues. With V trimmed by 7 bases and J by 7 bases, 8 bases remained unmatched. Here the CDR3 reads CASTILAGGPNEQFF. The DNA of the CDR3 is TGTGCCAGCACCATTCTAGCGGGAGGGCCAAATGAGCAGTTCTTC.

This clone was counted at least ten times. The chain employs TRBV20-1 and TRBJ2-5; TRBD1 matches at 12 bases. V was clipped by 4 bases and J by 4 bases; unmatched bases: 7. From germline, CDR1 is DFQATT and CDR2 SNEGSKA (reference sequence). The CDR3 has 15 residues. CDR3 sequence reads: CSATRDRGLGETQYF. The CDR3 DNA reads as TGCAGTGCTACTAGGGACAGGGGGCTGGGAGAGACCCAGTACTTC.

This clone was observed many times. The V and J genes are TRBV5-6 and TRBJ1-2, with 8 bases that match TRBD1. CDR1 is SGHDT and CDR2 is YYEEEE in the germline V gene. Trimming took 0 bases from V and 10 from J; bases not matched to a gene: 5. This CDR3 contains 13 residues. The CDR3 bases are TGTGCCAGCAGCTTGGGACAGGGGATAGTCTACACCTTC. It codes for CASSLGQGIVYTF.

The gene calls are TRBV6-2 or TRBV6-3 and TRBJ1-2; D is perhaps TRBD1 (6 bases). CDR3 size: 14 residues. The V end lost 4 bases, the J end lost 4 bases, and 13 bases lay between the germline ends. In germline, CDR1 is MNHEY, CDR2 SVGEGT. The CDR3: CASSFGGAGYGYTF. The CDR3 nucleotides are TGTGCCAGCAGTTTCGGGGGGGCAGGCTATGGCTACACCTTC.

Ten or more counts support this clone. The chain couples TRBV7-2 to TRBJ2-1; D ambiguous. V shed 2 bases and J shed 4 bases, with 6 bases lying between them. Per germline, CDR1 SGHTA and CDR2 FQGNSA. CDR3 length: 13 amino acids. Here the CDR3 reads CASSLNSYNEQFF. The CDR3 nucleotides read TGTGCCAGCAGCTTAAACTCGTACAATGAGCAGTTCTTC.

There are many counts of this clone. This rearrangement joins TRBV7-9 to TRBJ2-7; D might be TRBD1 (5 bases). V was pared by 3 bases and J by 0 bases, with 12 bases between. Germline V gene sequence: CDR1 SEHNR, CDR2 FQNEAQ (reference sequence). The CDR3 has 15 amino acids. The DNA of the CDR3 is TGTGCCAGCAGCTTTCAGGGTAGTTCCTCCTACGAGCAGTACTTC. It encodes CASSFQGSSSYEQYF.

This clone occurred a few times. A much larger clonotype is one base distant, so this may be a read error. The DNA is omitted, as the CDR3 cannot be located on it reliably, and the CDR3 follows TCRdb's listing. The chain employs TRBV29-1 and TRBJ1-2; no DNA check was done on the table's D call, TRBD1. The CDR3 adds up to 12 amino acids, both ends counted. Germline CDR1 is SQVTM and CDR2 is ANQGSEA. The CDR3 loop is CSAYRSSYGCTF.

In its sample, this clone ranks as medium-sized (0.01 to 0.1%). In DNA, the CDR3 is TGTGCCAGCAGTCCGACAGGTAACACTGAAGCTTTCTTT. This translates into CASSPTGNTEAFF. V is TRBV12-3 or TRBV12-4 and J is TRBJ1-1, with D perhaps TRBD1 (6 bases). The CDR3 consists of 13 residues. Trimming took off 5 bases at V and 2 bases at J, with 9 bases between the two ends.